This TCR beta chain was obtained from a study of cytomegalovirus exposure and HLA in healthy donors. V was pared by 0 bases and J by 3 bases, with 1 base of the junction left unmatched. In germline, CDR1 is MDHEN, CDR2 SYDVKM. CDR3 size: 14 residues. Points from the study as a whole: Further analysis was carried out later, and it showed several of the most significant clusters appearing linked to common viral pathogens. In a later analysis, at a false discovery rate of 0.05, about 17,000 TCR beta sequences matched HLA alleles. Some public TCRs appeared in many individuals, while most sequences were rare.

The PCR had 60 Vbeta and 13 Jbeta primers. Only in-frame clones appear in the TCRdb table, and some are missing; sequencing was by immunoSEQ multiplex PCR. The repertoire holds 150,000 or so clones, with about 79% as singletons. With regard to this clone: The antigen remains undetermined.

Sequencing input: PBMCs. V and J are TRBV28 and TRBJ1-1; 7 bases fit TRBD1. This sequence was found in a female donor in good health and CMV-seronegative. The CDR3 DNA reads TGTGCCAGCAGTTTATGGCAGGGGGACACTGAAGCTTTCTTT. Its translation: CASSLWQGDTEAFF.